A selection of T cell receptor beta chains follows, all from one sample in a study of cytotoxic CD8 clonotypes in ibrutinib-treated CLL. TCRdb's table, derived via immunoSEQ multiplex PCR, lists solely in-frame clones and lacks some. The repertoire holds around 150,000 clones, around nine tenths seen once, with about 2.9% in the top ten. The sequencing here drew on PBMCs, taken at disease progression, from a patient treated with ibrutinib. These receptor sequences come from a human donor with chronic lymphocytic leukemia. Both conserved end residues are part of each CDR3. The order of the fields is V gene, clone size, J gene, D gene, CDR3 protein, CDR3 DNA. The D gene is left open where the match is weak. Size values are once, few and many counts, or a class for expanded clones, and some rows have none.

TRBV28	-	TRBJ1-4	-	CASSLPQGREKLFF	TGTGCCAGCAGTTTACCGCAGGGGAGGGAAAAACTGTTTTTT
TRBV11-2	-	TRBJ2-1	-	CASSFLYNEQFF	TGTGCCAGCAGCTTCCTTTACAATGAGCAGTTCTTC
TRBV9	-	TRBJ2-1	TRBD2	CASSPSGRDDNEQFF	TGTGCCAGCAGCCCCAGCGGGAGGGATGACAATGAGCAGTTCTTC
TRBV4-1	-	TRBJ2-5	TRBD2	CASSLQLAGGGETQYF	TGCGCCAGCAGCCTCCAACTAGCGGGAGGAGGAGAGACCCAGTACTTC
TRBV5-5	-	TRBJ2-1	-	CASSPLAIQFF	TGTGCCAGCAGTCCACTGGCTATTCAGTTCTTC
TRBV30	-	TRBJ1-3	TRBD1	CAWSLGGHSGNTIYF	TGTGCCTGGAGTCTAGGGGGCCACTCTGGAAACACCATATATTTT
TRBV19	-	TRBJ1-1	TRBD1	CASSIERTGTSTEAFF	TGTGCCAGTAGTATAGAACGGACAGGGACGAGCACTGAAGCTTTCTTT
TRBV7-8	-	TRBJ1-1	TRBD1	CASSLGGQMNTEAFF	TGTGCCAGCAGCTTAGGGGGACAGATGAACACTGAAGCTTTCTTT
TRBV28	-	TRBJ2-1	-	CASNPPGTYNEQFF	TGTGCCAGCAACCCTCCTGGGACCTACAATGAGCAGTTCTTC
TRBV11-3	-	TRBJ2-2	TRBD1	CASSLPGTGNTGELFF	TGTGCCAGCAGCTTACCCGGGACAGGGAACACCGGGGAGCTGTTTTTT
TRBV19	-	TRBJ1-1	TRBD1	CASSIDRQGWNEAFF	TGTGCCAGTAGTATCGACAGACAGGGGTGGAATGAAGCTTTCTTT
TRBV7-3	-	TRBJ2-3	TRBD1	CASSSGSGTGGYTQYF	TGTGCCAGCAGCTCTGGTTCCGGGACAGGGGGATATACGCAGTATTTT
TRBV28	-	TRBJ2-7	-	CASRTLGGAGYEQYF	TGTGCCAGCCGAACTCTGGGGGGAGCTGGCTACGAGCAGTACTTC
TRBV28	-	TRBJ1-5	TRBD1	CASRYDRGNQPQHF	TGTGCCAGCAGGTACGACAGGGGCAATCAGCCCCAGCATTTT
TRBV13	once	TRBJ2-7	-	CASTPADYEQYF	TGTGCCAGCACCCCCGCAGATTACGAGCAGTACTTC
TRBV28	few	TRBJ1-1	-	CASSLFRDTEAFF	TGTGCCAGCAGTTTATTTCGGGACACTGAAGCTTTCTTT
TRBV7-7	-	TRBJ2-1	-	CASSPEGVGYNEQFF	TGTGCCAGCAGCCCCGAAGGAGTGGGCTACAATGAGCAGTTCTTC
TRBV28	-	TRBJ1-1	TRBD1	CASSSDRALNTEAFF	TGTGCCAGCAGTTCAGACAGGGCCCTGAACACTGAAGCTTTCTTT
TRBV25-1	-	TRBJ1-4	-	CASSEYNEKLFF	TGTGCCAGCAGTGAATACAATGAAAAACTGTTTTTT
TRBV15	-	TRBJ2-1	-	CATSGGGDRNEQFF	TGTGCCACCAGCGGAGGGGGGGACCGCAATGAGCAGTTCTTC
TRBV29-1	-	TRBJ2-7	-	CSVGWQNSYEQYF	TGCAGCGTTGGGTGGCAGAACTCCTACGAGCAGTACTTC
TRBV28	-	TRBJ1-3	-	CASSLAGSLSGNTIYF	TGTGCCAGCAGTTTAGCCGGCAGTCTCTCTGGAAACACCATATATTTT
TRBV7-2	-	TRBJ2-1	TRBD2	CASSLGIAGLSSYNEQFF	TGTGCCAGCAGCTTAGGCATAGCGGGCCTAAGCTCCTACAATGAGCAGTTCTTC
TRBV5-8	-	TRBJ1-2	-	CASGFGTNYGYTF	TGTGCCAGCGGGTTTGGTACTAACTATGGCTACACCTTC
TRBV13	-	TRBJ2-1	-	CASSLNRWEQFF	TGTGCCAGCAGCCTGAACCGGTGGGAGCAGTTCTTC
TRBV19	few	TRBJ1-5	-	CASSMEEGRGQPQHF	TGTGCCAGTAGTATGGAGGAGGGGCGCGGGCAGCCCCAGCATTTT
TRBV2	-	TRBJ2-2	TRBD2	CASKWEGPIAGELFF	TGTGCCAGCAAGTGGGAGGGCCCTATCGCCGGGGAGCTGTTTTTT
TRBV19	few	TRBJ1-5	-	CASSISGDQPQHF	TGTGCCAGTAGTATAAGTGGCGATCAGCCCCAGCATTTT
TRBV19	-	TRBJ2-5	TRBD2	CASSPASGYQETQYF	TGTGCCAGTAGTCCTGCTAGCGGATACCAAGAGACCCAGTACTTC
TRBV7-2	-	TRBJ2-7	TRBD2	CASSLASGSYEQYF	TGTGCCAGCAGCTTAGCTAGCGGGAGCTACGAGCAGTACTTC
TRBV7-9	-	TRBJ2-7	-	CATRGGTRAHEQYF	TGTGCCACCAGGGGGGGGACTAGGGCCCACGAGCAGTACTTC
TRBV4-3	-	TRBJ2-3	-	CASSQVAGTPGADTQYF	TGCGCCAGCAGCCAAGTGGCGGGTACGCCGGGCGCAGATACGCAGTATTTT
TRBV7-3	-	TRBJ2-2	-	CASSFQPNTGELFF	TGTGCCAGCAGCTTCCAACCGAACACCGGGGAGCTGTTTTTT
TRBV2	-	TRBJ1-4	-	CATRPTNEKLFF	TGTGCCACGCGCCCAACTAATGAAAAACTGTTTTTT
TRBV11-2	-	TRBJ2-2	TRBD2	CASSYRTSGNTGELFF	TGTGCCAGCAGCTATCGGACTAGCGGAAACACCGGGGAGCTGTTTTTT
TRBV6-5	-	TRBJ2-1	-	CASSYTHARENEQFF	TGTGCCAGCAGTTACACCCACGCCAGGGAAAATGAGCAGTTCTTC
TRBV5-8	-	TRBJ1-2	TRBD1	CARGGPFYGYTF	TGTGCCAGAGGGGGCCCATTTTATGGCTACACCTTC
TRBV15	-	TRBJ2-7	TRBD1	CATALSGTGRDEQYF	TGTGCCACCGCATTGAGTGGGACAGGGCGGGACGAGCAGTACTTC
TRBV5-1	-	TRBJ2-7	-	CASSIGQTAYEQYF	TGCGCCAGCAGCATAGGACAGACGGCCTACGAGCAGTACTTC
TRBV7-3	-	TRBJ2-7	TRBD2	CASSLMGSGYSYEQYF	TGTGCCAGCAGCTTAATGGGTAGCGGGTACTCCTACGAGCAGTACTTC
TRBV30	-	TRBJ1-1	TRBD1	CAWDPGQGASTEAFF	TGTGCCTGGGACCCGGGACAGGGGGCGAGCACTGAAGCTTTCTTT
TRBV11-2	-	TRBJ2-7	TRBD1	CASSLDHRGPAYEQYF	TGTGCCAGCAGCTTAGATCATAGGGGGCCTGCCTACGAGCAGTACTTC
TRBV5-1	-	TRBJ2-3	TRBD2	CASSFLAGTTDTQYF	TGCGCCAGCAGCTTCTTAGCGGGGACCACAGATACGCAGTATTTT
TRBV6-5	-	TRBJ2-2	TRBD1	CASRSGTANTGELFF	TGTGCCAGCAGATCCGGGACAGCGAACACCGGGGAGCTGTTTTTT
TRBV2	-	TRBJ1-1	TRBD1	CASTNRQGASAFF	TGTGCCAGCACAAACAGACAGGGGGCCTCGGCTTTCTTT
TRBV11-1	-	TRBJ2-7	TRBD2	CASSRPGTSGTYEQYF	TGTGCCAGCAGCCGGCCCGGGACTAGCGGAACCTACGAGCAGTACTTC
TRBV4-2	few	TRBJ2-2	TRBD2	CASSQLAGQNTGELFF	TGTGCCAGCAGCCAGCTAGCGGGACAGAACACCGGGGAGCTGTTTTTT
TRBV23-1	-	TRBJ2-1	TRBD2	CASTRLAIFYNEQFF	TGCGCCAGCACCCGACTAGCAATTTTCTACAATGAGCAGTTCTTC
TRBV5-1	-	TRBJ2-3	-	CASSLDGELGDTQYF	TGCGCCAGCAGCTTGGACGGTGAACTCGGGGATACGCAGTATTTT
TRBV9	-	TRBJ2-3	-	CASSVDDGRDTQYF	TGTGCCAGCAGCGTAGATGACGGGCGGGATACGCAGTATTTT
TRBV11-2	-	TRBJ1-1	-	CASSLYGPGANTEAFF	TGTGCCAGCAGCTTATACGGTCCAGGGGCCAACACTGAAGCTTTCTTT
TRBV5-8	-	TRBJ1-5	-	CASSFRDQPQHF	TGTGCCAGCAGCTTTCGGGATCAGCCCCAGCATTTT
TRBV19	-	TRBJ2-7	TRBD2	CASSLPGLVQGQYF	TGTGCCAGTTCCCTCCCGGGACTAGTCCAAGGGCAGTACTTC
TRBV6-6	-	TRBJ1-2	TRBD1	CASNDRGRGYTF	TGTGCCAGCAACGACAGGGGCCGTGGCTACACCTTC
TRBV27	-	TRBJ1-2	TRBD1	CASRTTGDYGYTF	TGTGCCAGCAGGACTACAGGGGACTATGGCTACACCTTC
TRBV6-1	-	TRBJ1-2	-	CASSEGARVYGYTF	TGTGCCAGCAGTGAAGGGGCCCGAGTTTATGGCTACACCTTC
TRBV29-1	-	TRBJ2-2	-	CSVELGVGSNTGELFF	TGCAGCGTTGAATTAGGGGTCGGCTCGAACACCGGGGAGCTGTTTTTT
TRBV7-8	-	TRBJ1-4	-	CASSIRQGSNEKLFF	TGTGCCAGCAGCATAAGGCAGGGCTCTAATGAAAAACTGTTTTTT
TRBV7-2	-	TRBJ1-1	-	CASRQPGAGWNTEAFF	TGTGCCAGCAGACAACCCGGCGCAGGCTGGAACACTGAAGCTTTCTTT
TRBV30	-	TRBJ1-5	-	CAWSPNGTPNQPQHF	TGTGCCTGGAGTCCGAACGGGACGCCGAATCAGCCCCAGCATTTT